A single sample gave rise to the 10 T cell receptor beta chains below, sequenced in a study of tumor-infiltrating lymphocytes in oesophageal squamous cell carcinoma. MiXCR, applied by TCRdb to the PCR reads, yields one record per CDR3 protein. The sample consists of about 12,000 distinct CDR3 sequences, around 59% of them appearing once. The sequencing sample was made of esophageal tumor tissue. These receptors were obtained from a female donor with esophageal squamous cell carcinoma.

CDR3 in amino acids: CAISESASYADTQYF. The CDR3 coding sequence is TGTGCCATCAGTGAGTCGGCTAGTTACGCGGATACGCAGTATTTT. This chain uses TRBV10-3 with TRBJ2-3; D remains ambiguous. Trimming took off 0 bases at V and 6 bases at J, with 13 bases between the two ends. Germline assignment: CDR1 ENHRY and CDR2 SYGVKD. CDR3 length: 15 amino acids.

The chain's CDR3 is CASTSRQNQQETQYF. CDR3 in DNA: TGTGCCAGCACCTCACGACAGAATCAGCAAGAGACCCAGTACTTC. This sequence joins TRBV6-1 and TRBJ2-5, with a tentative D call TRBD1 (5 bases). Germline-derived CDR1 and CDR2 are MNHNS and SASEGT. V lost 7 bases to trimming and J lost 2 bases, with 17 bases between them. CDR3 length equals 15 residues.

This clonotype showed up many times. V is TRBV5-8 and J is TRBJ2-5; no reliable D call. From germline, CDR1 is SGHTS and CDR2 YDEGEE. Trimming took off 1 base at V and 5 bases at J, with 21 bases between the two ends. This CDR3 contains 17 residues. The CDR3 sequence is CASSLYFGRSESETQYF. The DNA of the CDR3 is TGTGCCAGCAGCTTGTATTTTGGCCGATCGGAATCCGAGACCCAGTACTTC.

V usage is TRBV7-3 and J usage is TRBJ2-1; no clear D gene. CDR1 is SGHTA and CDR2 is FQGTGA in the germline V gene. V was shortened by 3 bases and J by 4 bases, with 10 bases between the two germline ends. The CDR3 covers 14 residues. The CDR3 region has the DNA TGTGCCAGCAGCTTGGGGTCCAGATACAATGAGCAGTTCTTC. It yields the protein CASSLGSRYNEQFF.

V usage is TRBV7-8 and J usage is TRBJ2-6; the D is unclear. Between the trimmed V and J ends, which lost 1 base and 0 bases, there was a span of 10 bases. This CDR3 is 17 amino acids long. Germline lookup yields CDR1 SGHVS and CDR2 FQNEAQ. The CDR3 bases are TGTGCCAGCAGCTTAGACAAGGGAAACTCTGGGGCCAACGTCCTGACTTTC. Encoded protein: CASSLDKGNSGANVLTF.

This clonotype qualifies as medium-sized. V gene TRBV6-1 combines with J gene TRBJ2-7; 9 bases match TRBD2. This CDR3 spans 14 amino acids. The germline V gene has CDR1 MNHNS and CDR2 SASEGT. Unmatched junction bases numbered 7, after V lost 5 bases and J lost 5 bases. Here the CDR3 DNA reads TGTGCCAGCAGTCATCTAGCGGGAACGCACGAGCAGTACTTC. Amino acids: CASSHLAGTHEQYF.

On this clonotype: This could be a read error, since a much larger clone is one nucleotide away. V and J are TRBV10-3 and TRBJ2-5; 7 bases match TRBD2. CDR3 length: 13 residues. Losses at the gene ends were 10 bases for V and 11 bases for J; bases not matched to a gene: 16. CDR1 ENHRY and CDR2 SYGVKD come from the germline V gene. The CDR3 sequence is CANSGTTYNEQYF. The DNA of the CDR3 is TGTGCCAACTCAGGGACTACCTACAATGAGCAGTACTTC.

This chain links TRBV7-4 with TRBJ2-5; tentative D call: TRBD2 (5 bases). V shed 0 bases and J shed 11 bases, with 22 bases lying between them. CDR3 length: 16 amino acids. Germline-derived CDR1 and CDR2 are SGHVT and SQSDAQ. The CDR3 is CASSLAFRRSDNEQYF. The DNA for the CDR3 is TGTGCCAGCAGCTTAGCTTTCCGTCGTAGCGACAATGAGCAGTACTTC.

V gene TRBV7-8 combines with J gene TRBJ2-7, with D hard to call. The tail of the sequence fits TRBJ2-1 better, so the J call may be wrong. The germline CDR1 and CDR2 sequences are SGHVS and FQNEAQ. This CDR3 is 12 amino acids long. The CDR3 loop reads CASSYVSNEQFF. In DNA form, the CDR3 reads TGTGCCAGCAGTTACGTCTCCAATGAGCAGTTCTTC.

Here the CDR3 DNA reads TGTGCCAGCAGTGTCAGGGCTTCTAGCACAGATACGCAGTATTTT. This sequence encodes CASSVRASSTDTQYF. The chain uses TRBV7-3 and TRBJ2-3, with D perhaps matching TRBD1 (5 bases). The V and J ends lost 6 bases and 0 bases respectively, with 13 bases between them. Germline CDR1 SGHTA, CDR2 FQGTGA. The CDR3 is made up of 15 amino acids.